Listed below are T cell receptor beta chains from one sample, sequenced in a study of T cell changes during pregnancy in multiple sclerosis. This table comes from immunoSEQ multiplex PCR, and its TCRdb copy is limited to in-frame clones, with some not included. The table has fewer than 110,000 clones, approximately 90% seen once. Sequenced here: peripheral blood, sampled after pregnancy. Source of these receptors: a female donor with multiple sclerosis, enrolled in a pregnancy study. The CDR3 runs from the conserved cysteine through the conserved F or W. A D gene is named only where the DNA matches it firmly. Size values are once, few and many counts, or a class for expanded clones, and some rows have none.

J gene	V gene	clone size	D gene	CDR3 protein	CDR3 DNA
TRBJ2-2	TRBV7-3	NA	TRBD2	CASSSTSGPNTGELFF	TGTGCCAGCAGCTCCACTAGCGGACCGAACACCGGGGAGCTGTTTTTT
TRBJ1-1	TRBV6-5	NA	NA	CASSLGLRGTEAFF	TGTGCCAGCAGTCTGGGACTCCGAGGCACTGAAGCTTTCTTT
TRBJ2-7	TRBV14	NA	TRBD2	CASSQLAGGLSYEQYF	TGTGCCAGCAGCCAGTTAGCGGGAGGGCTCTCCTACGAGCAGTACTTC
TRBJ1-5	TRBV7-3	NA	TRBD1	CASWTGGLNQPQHF	TGTGCCAGCTGGACAGGGGGGCTCAATCAGCCCCAGCATTTT
TRBJ1-3	TRBV6-5	NA	NA	CASSYSRVHSGNTIYF	TGTGCCAGCAGTTACTCACGGGTCCACTCTGGAAACACCATATATTTT
TRBJ1-2	TRBV10-3	NA	NA	CAITPTGSPGYTF	TGTGCCATAACTCCTACAGGGTCCCCTGGCTACACCTTC
TRBJ2-5	TRBV5-1	NA	NA	CASSTEGRETQYF	TGCGCCAGCAGCACGGAGGGGAGAGAGACCCAGTACTTC
TRBJ2-3	TRBV27	NA	NA	CASSPGTDTQYF	TGTGCCAGCAGTCCCGGCACAGATACGCAGTATTTT
TRBJ2-1	TRBV11-2	NA	TRBD2	CASTKGEREYNEQFF	TGTGCCAGCACCAAAGGGGAGCGGGAGTACAATGAGCAGTTCTTC
TRBJ1-1	TRBV13	NA	NA	CASSSHRNTEAFF	TGTGCCAGCAGCTCCCACAGAAACACTGAAGCTTTCTTT
TRBJ2-1	TRBV11-2	NA	NA	CASSSPLSRNEQFF	TGTGCCAGCAGCTCCCCGTTATCCCGCAATGAGCAGTTCTTC
TRBJ2-6	TRBV7-9	NA	TRBD1	CASSDGTGDSGANVLTF	TGTGCCAGCAGCGACGGGACAGGGGACTCTGGGGCCAACGTCCTGACTTTC
TRBJ1-5	TRBV28	many	TRBD1	CASSFPGAGGQYSNQPQHF	TGTGCCAGCAGTTTCCCCGGGGCAGGGGGCCAATATAGCAATCAGCCCCAGCATTTT
TRBJ1-2	TRBV6-5	NA	NA	CASTTRPQGGYTF	TGTGCCAGCACCACCCGCCCCCAGGGGGGCTACACCTTC
TRBJ1-1	TRBV30	once	NA	CAWSRGLDTEAFF	TGTGCCTGGAGTCGAGGGTTGGACACTGAAGCTTTCTTT
TRBJ1-2	TRBV18	once	TRBD1	CASSPPAGGYYGYTF	TGTGCCAGCTCACCACCGGCAGGGGGCTACTATGGCTACACCTTC
TRBJ2-3	TRBV15	NA	TRBD2	CATSRFGGGGVDTQYF	TGTGCCACCAGCAGATTTGGCGGGGGAGGGGTAGATACGCAGTATTTT
TRBJ2-5	TRBV1	NA	NA	CTSSLSQGGETQYF	TGCACCAGCAGCCTATCGCAGGGGGGAGAGACCCAGTACTTC
TRBJ1-6	TRBV1	few	NA	CTSSQPTGWDSQGYYNSPLHF	TGCACCAGCAGCCAACCGACCGGCTGGGACTCCCAAGGATACTATAATTCACCCCTCCACTTT
TRBJ2-7	TRBV2	few	NA	CASSREYEQYF	TGTGCCAGCAGCCGGGAGTACGAGCAGTACTTC
TRBJ2-7	TRBV15	NA	NA	CATSRDRSYEQYF	TGTGCCACCAGCAGAGACCGCTCCTACGAGCAGTACTTC
TRBJ1-1	TRBV7-6	NA	NA	CASSSPGGLVTEAFF	TGTGCCAGCAGCTCCCCCGGGGGGTTGGTCACTGAAGCTTTCTTT
TRBJ2-5	TRBV10-2	NA	NA	CASTVTRWETQYF	TGCGCCAGCACCGTGACACGGTGGGAGACCCAGTACTTC
TRBJ1-4	TRBV15	NA	NA	CATRGGQANEKLFF	TGTGCCACAAGGGGGGGGCAGGCTAATGAAAAACTGTTTTTT
TRBJ1-4	TRBV7-2	NA	NA	CASSLVARSVAGKLFF	TGTGCCAGCAGCTTAGTAGCCCGAAGTGTGGCCGGAAAACTGTTTTTT
TRBJ1-1	TRBV6-6	few	NA	CASTSGGAVGTEAFF	TGTGCCAGCACCTCGGGGGGGGCCGTAGGCACTGAAGCTTTCTTT
TRBJ1-2	TRBV21-1	NA	NA	CASSKRGRGRNYGYTF	TGTGCCAGCAGCAAAAGGGGCAGGGGGCGAAACTATGGCTACACCTTC
TRBJ2-2	TRBV27	NA	TRBD2	CASKRGLGAGELFF	TGTGCCAGCAAGCGGGGGCTTGGTGCCGGGGAGCTGTTTTTT
TRBJ2-2	TRBV5-1	NA	NA	CASSLAFDTGELFF	TGCGCCAGCAGCTTGGCCTTCGACACCGGGGAGCTGTTTTTT
TRBJ2-5	TRBV7-6	NA	NA	CASSLGARRFGETQYF	TGTGCCAGCAGCTTAGGAGCTAGGCGGTTTGGAGAGACCCAGTACTTC
TRBJ2-7	TRBV20-1	NA	TRBD2	CSARAGGEQYF	TGCAGTGCTAGGGCGGGAGGCGAGCAGTACTTC
TRBJ2-7	TRBV29-1	NA	NA	CSVTPRLSSYEQYF	TGCAGCGTTACGCCCAGGCTCAGCTCCTACGAGCAGTACTTC
TRBJ2-7	TRBV19	NA	TRBD1	CASSLRPGQAYEQYF	TGTGCCAGTAGTCTCCGCCCGGGACAGGCCTACGAGCAGTACTTC
TRBJ2-1	TRBV30	NA	TRBD2	CAWSATSWNEQFF	TGTGCCTGGAGTGCGACTAGCTGGAATGAGCAGTTCTTC
TRBJ2-1	TRBV19	NA	TRBD2	CASSIGTSGRTNEQFF	TGTGCCAGTAGTATCGGGACTAGCGGGAGGACGAATGAGCAGTTCTTC
TRBJ2-5	TRBV11-2	NA	TRBD1	CASSGGQGALETQYF	TGTGCCAGCAGCGGGGGACAGGGGGCTTTAGAGACCCAGTACTTC
TRBJ2-7	TRBV7-6	NA	TRBD1	CASSPTTGAVYEQYF	TGTGCCAGCAGCCCCACGACAGGGGCCGTCTACGAGCAGTACTTC
TRBJ2-7	TRBV28	NA	TRBD2	CASGQRLAGDYSYEQYF	TGTGCCAGCGGCCAGAGACTAGCGGGAGATTATTCCTACGAGCAGTACTTC
TRBJ1-1	TRBV7-9	few	NA	CASSLSGGEAFF	TGTGCCAGCAGCCTGTCCGGAGGTGAAGCTTTCTTT